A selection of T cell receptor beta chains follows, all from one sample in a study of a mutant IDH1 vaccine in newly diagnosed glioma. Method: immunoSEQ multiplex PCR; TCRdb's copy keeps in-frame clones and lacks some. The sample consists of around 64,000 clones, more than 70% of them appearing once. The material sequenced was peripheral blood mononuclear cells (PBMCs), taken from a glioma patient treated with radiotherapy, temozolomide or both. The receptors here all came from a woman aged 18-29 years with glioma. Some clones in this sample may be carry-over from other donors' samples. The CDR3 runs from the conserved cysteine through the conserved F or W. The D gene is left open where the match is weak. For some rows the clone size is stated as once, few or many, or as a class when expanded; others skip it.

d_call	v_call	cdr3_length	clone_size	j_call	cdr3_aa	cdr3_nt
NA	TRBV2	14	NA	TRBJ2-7	CASRGERKINEQYF	TGTGCCAGCAGGGGGGAGCGGAAAATTAACGAGCAGTACTTC
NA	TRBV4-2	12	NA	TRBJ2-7	CASSQLPGEQYF	TGTGCCAGCAGCCAACTCCCGGGCGAGCAGTACTTC
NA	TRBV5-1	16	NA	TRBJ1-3	CASSLGYRASGNTIYF	TGCGCCAGCAGCTTGGGGTACAGGGCCTCTGGAAACACCATATATTTT
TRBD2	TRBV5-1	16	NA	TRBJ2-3	CASSPAAGGFTDTQYF	TGCGCCAGCAGCCCGGCGGCGGGGGGGTTCACAGATACGCAGTATTTT
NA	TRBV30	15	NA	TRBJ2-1	CAWSVKSPSYNEQFF	TGTGCCTGGAGTGTGAAGTCGCCAAGCTACAATGAGCAGTTCTTC
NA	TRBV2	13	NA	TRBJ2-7	CASKAESSYEQYF	TGTGCCAGCAAGGCTGAGAGCTCCTACGAGCAGTACTTC
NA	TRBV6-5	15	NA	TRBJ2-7	CASSPRRGTNYEQYF	TGTGCCAGCAGCCCCCGCAGGGGTACGAACTACGAGCAGTACTTC
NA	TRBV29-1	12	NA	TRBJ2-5	CSAEAQQETQYF	TGCAGCGCCGAGGCACAGCAAGAGACCCAGTACTTC
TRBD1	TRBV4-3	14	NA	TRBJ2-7	CASSQGTGRYEQYF	TGCGCCAGCAGCCAAGGGACAGGGAGATACGAGCAGTACTTC
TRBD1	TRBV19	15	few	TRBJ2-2	CASSIGTGEAGELFF	TGTGCCAGTAGTATTGGGACAGGAGAGGCCGGGGAGCTGTTTTTT
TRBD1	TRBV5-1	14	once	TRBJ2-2	CASLETGKPGELFF	TGCGCCAGCCTGGAGACAGGGAAGCCCGGGGAGCTGTTTTTT
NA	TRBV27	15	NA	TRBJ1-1	CASSLIRERDTEAFF	TGTGCCAGCAGTTTAATCCGGGAGAGGGACACTGAAGCTTTCTTT
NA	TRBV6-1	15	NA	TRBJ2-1	CASILAAQSYNEQFF	TGTGCCAGCATATTAGCGGCCCAATCCTACAATGAGCAGTTCTTC
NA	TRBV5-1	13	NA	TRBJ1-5	CASSLNVDQPQHF	TGCGCCAGCAGCTTGAACGTTGATCAGCCCCAGCATTTT
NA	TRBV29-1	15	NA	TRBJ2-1	CSVVTEHLYTYEQFF	TGCAGCGTCGTTACCGAACATCTCTACACCTATGAGCAGTTCTTC
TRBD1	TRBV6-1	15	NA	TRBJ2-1	CASSVETGGYNEQFF	TGTGCCAGCAGTGTAGAGACAGGGGGCTACAATGAGCAGTTCTTC
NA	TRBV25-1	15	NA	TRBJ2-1	CASSEFLGAYNEQFF	TGTGCCAGCAGTGAATTTCTAGGGGCCTACAATGAGCAGTTCTTC
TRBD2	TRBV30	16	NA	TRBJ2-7	CAWSVRLAGGRHEQYF	TGTGCCTGGAGTGTAAGACTAGCGGGGGGGCGACACGAGCAGTACTTC
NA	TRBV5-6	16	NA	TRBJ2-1	CASSPFSGRGGNEQFF	TGTGCCAGCAGCCCGTTTAGTGGCAGGGGGGGAAATGAGCAGTTCTTC
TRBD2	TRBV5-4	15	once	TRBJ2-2	CASTPRGGNTGELFF	TGTGCCAGCACCCCGCGGGGGGGAAACACCGGGGAGCTGTTTTTT